The 17 T cell receptor beta chains listed next were all sequenced from one sample in a study of blood T cell repertoires in COVID-19 (dated by TCRdb to 2018 to 2021). Receptor amplification or capture employed the immunoSEQ multiplex PCR assay. TCRdb took over this immuneACCESS table, retaining in-frame rearrangements with V and J assigned. Such tables are incomplete; in checked studies, under half of the missing clones stem from an unresolved V gene, and the remainder is unexplained. The sample table records roughly 200,000 clones; approximately 85% of these occur just once. The ten largest clonotypes hold under 3.5% of the sample. The material sequenced was peripheral blood. The receptor source for this set is a man aged 55 to 69 with acute or convalescent COVID-19.

The J gene is TRBJ1-2, the V gene TRBV6-5; no clear D gene. V lost 2 bases and J lost 6, with 7 bases in between. The germline V gene encodes CDR1 MNHEY and CDR2 SVGAGI. The CDR3 has 12 amino acids. Here the CDR3 reads CASSYTGHGYTF. Written as DNA, the CDR3 is TGTGCCAGCAGTTACACTGGGCATGGCTACACCTTC.

V gene TRBV6-6 combines with J gene TRBJ2-1; D is possibly TRBD2 (6 bases). Trimming removed 0 bases from V and 5 bases from J, with 14 bases in between. The CDR3 length is 16 residues. CDR1 and CDR2 from the germline V gene are MNHNY and SVGAGI (reference sequence). The CDR3 sequence: CASSYSGTLPDNEQFF. The CDR3, as DNA: TGTGCCAGCAGTTACTCTGGGACTCTGCCAGACAATGAGCAGTTCTTC.

The chain uses TRBV18 and TRBJ1-1, with D possibly being TRBD1 (5 bases). Germline CDR1 and CDR2: KGHSH and LQKENI. The V end lost 1 base, the J end lost 1 base, and 19 bases lay between the germline ends. The CDR3 contains 18 residues. The CDR3 coding sequence is TGTGCCAGCTCACCACTTAAGTTCCGGGGGTTGAAGAACACTGAAGCTTTCTTT. Protein: CASSPLKFRGLKNTEAFF.

This sequence joins TRBV14 and TRBJ2-7; D gene ambiguous. Trimming removed 2 bases from V and 1 base from J, with 6 bases in between. The CDR3 covers 13 residues. Germline lookup yields CDR1 SGHDN and CDR2 FVKESK. The CDR3 bases are TGTGCCAGCAGCCAAAGTAGTTCCTACGAGCAGTACTTC. As protein: CASSQSSSYEQYF.

This chain joins TRBV5-1 and TRBJ2-1; 16 nucleotides agree with TRBD2. V gave up 4 bases and J gave up 9 bases; unmatched junction bases: 13. The germline V gene encodes CDR1 SGHRS and CDR2 YFSETQ. CDR3 length: 18 amino acids. CDR3 nucleotides: TGCGCCAGCAGCCTAAAGGGGACTAGCGGGAGGGCGGCCGGTGAGCAGTTCTTC. This codes for CASSLKGTSGRAAGEQFF.

The V and J genes are TRBV19 and TRBJ2-7, with 7 bases lining up with TRBD2. Trimming removed 8 bases from V and 2 bases from J; junction bases left unmatched: 3. The CDR3 length is 12 residues. Germline V CDR1 and CDR2: LNHDA, SQIVND (reference sequence). CDR3 sequence (DNA): TGTGCCAGTGCCGGGACTACCTACGAGCAGTACTTC. This encodes CASAGTTYEQYF.

This clone has just one count. This chain links TRBV3-1 (or the pseudogene TRBV3-2) with TRBJ2-6; unclear D gene. Germline assignment: CDR1 LGHDT and CDR2 YNNKEL (reference sequence). V was cut by 4 bases and J by 0 bases, with 16 bases left in between. CDR3 length: 18 residues. The CDR3 loop is CASSPRFSDLSGANVLTF. The CDR3 DNA reads as TGTGCCAGCAGCCCTCGGTTTAGTGATCTCTCTGGGGCCAACGTCCTGACTTTC.

V gene TRBV18 combines with J gene TRBJ2-5; the match to TRBD1 covers 9 bases. The CDR3 runs 15 residues. Germline V CDR1 and CDR2: KGHSH, LQKENI. J lost 5 bases, V lost 6 bases, and 10 bases had no gene match. The CDR3 DNA follows: TGTGCCAGCTCGCCCGGGACAGGGCCCGGTGAGACCCAGTACTTC. This encodes CASSPGTGPGETQYF.

This chain uses TRBV9 with TRBJ1-2; D might be TRBD1 (5 bases). Germline V CDR1 and CDR2: SGDLS, YYNGEE. The V and J ends lost 4 bases and 6 bases respectively, with 16 bases between them. There are 14 residues in the CDR3. The CDR3 region is CASSPIKGGDGYTF. The CDR3 region has the DNA TGTGCCAGCAGCCCTATAAAGGGAGGGGATGGCTACACCTTC.

The chain combines TRBV6-5 with TRBJ2-7; possible D gene TRBD1, 5 bases. Trimming shortened V by 7 bases and J by 0 bases, and 13 bases separated the two germline ends. The CDR3 sequence is 14 residues long. Germline CDR1 is MNHEY and CDR2 is SVGAGI. The CDR3 region is CASKGAFSSYEQYF. The CDR3 DNA reads TGTGCCAGCAAAGGGGCGTTTAGCTCCTACGAGCAGTACTTC.

The chain combines TRBV11-2 with TRBJ1-3; 8 bases are shared with TRBD1. J was trimmed by 4 bases and V by 1 base; bases with no gene match: 9. The CDR3 is 17 amino acids. In germline, CDR1 is SGHAT, CDR2 FQNNGV. The CDR3 DNA is TGTGCCAGCAGCTTAGGTGGACAGGGAAGAGCCGGAAACACCATATATTTT. This sequence encodes CASSLGGQGRAGNTIYF.

The chain joins TRBV29-1 to TRBJ2-1; D is ambiguous. The germline V gene encodes CDR1 SQVTM and CDR2 ANQGSEA. The CDR3 has 13 residues. With 3 bases removed from V and 6 bases from J, the gap between germline ends came to 12 bases. CDR3 sequence (DNA): TGCAGCGTTGACCCGAGCAGGCTCAATGAGCAGTTCTTC. This gives the protein CSVDPSRLNEQFF.

This chain links TRBV6-1 with TRBJ2-7, with a possible D match to TRBD2 (6 bases). The CDR3 consists of 15 residues. The germline V gene encodes CDR1 MNHNS and CDR2 SASEGT. The V end was cut by 2 bases, the J end by 2 bases, with 13 bases between. In DNA, the CDR3 is TGTGCCAGCAGTGAACAGGTGGGGAGGCCCTACGAGCAGTACTTC. This encodes CASSEQVGRPYEQYF.

The rearrangement joins TRBV27 to TRBJ2-4; 10 bases line up with TRBD2. This CDR3 has 15 residues. Per germline, CDR1 MNHEY and CDR2 SMNVEV (reference sequence). V lost 6 bases and J lost 5; bases outside the gene matches: 7. CDR3 amino acids: CASRYLAGDQNIQYF. In DNA form, the CDR3 reads TGTGCCAGCAGATATCTAGCGGGAGATCAAAACATTCAGTACTTC.

This clone was seen only once. V and J are TRBV6-5 and TRBJ1-5; tentative D call: TRBD1 (6 bases). This CDR3 region has 13 residues. The germline V and J ends were trimmed by 6 bases and 6 bases, with 12 bases remaining between them. CDR1 and CDR2 from the germline V gene are MNHEY and SVGAGI. CDR3 sequence reads: CASRSDRAQPQHF. The CDR3 DNA sequence: TGTGCCAGCAGATCGGACAGAGCTCAGCCCCAGCATTTT.

The chain joins TRBV19 to TRBJ1-2, with 9 bases lining up with TRBD1. The ends lost 0 bases at V and 6 bases at J; junction bases unmatched: 11. Looked up from germline, CDR1 is LNHDA and CDR2 is SQIVND (reference sequence). CDR3 length equals 17 residues. CDR3 loop: CASSIDPGQGDLNGYTF. Here the CDR3 DNA reads TGTGCCAGTAGTATAGATCCGGGACAGGGTGACCTAAATGGCTACACCTTC.

The chain employs TRBV30 and TRBJ1-6; D gene uncertain. The length of the CDR3 is 12 residues. V was shortened by 4 bases and J by 5 bases, with 6 bases between the two germline ends. The germline V gene encodes CDR1 GTSNPN and CDR2 SVGIG (reference sequence). The CDR3 region has the DNA TGTGCCTGGACGGGGAATAATTCACCCCTCCACTTT. Translated: CAWTGNNSPLHF.